Sequencing of this T cell receptor beta chain was carried out in a study of CD8+ T cells in alopecia areata. RNA was isolated and reverse transcribed to cDNA, the sequencing template. Only in-frame clones appear in the TCRdb table, and some are missing; sequencing was by immunoSEQ multiplex PCR. The data contain under 350,000 clones, over 45% of them singletons. The CDR3 extends over 15 amino acids. Germline lookup yields CDR1 SGHTA and CDR2 FQGNSA. V was pared by 1 base and J by 6 bases, with 6 bases of the junction left unmatched. Treatment in this sample: oral pan-JAK inhibitor, 5-10 mg twice daily.

The origin of this receptor is a human donor with alopecia areata. The chain links TRBV7-2 to TRBJ2-3, with 8 bases matching TRBD2. Material: CD4+ T cells sorted from blood, obtained at week 24, from a patient treated with tofacitinib. The CDR3 DNA is TGTGCCAGCAGCTTAGTAGGACTAGCAGCTGATACGCAGTATTTT. This translates into CASSLVGLAADTQYF.